A selection of T cell receptor beta chains follows, all from one sample in a study of cytomegalovirus exposure and HLA in healthy donors. The repertoire was sequenced with immunoSEQ multiplex PCR; TCRdb's copy has only in-frame clones and lacks some. This table has around 300,000 clones, 87% appearing once. Sequenced input: PBMCs. These receptors were collected from a young woman in good health and CMV-seropositive. The CDR3 runs from the conserved cysteine through the conserved F or W. Each record gives: J gene, D gene, clone size, V gene, CDR3 protein, CDR3 DNA. D genes are given only for firm matches. Clone size is stated in some rows and not others, as once, few, many or a class when expanded.

J: TRBJ2-7; D: .; size: few; V: TRBV19; CDR3: CASSIGHEQYF; DNA: TGTGCCAGTAGTATAGGCCACGAGCAGTACTTC
J: TRBJ1-2; D: TRBD1; size: .; V: TRBV4-3; CDR3: CASSQDGTGWGYTF; DNA: TGCGCCAGCAGCCAAGACGGGACAGGGTGGGGCTACACCTTC
J: TRBJ2-5; D: TRBD2; size: .; V: TRBV9; CDR3: CASSVRASGRQETQYF; DNA: TGTGCCAGCAGCGTAAGGGCTAGCGGGAGGCAAGAGACCCAGTACTTC
J: TRBJ1-5; D: TRBD1; size: once; V: TRBV7-9; CDR3: CASSPTGGGNQPQHF; DNA: TGTGCCAGCAGCCCAACAGGGGGGGGGAATCAGCCCCAGCATTTT
J: TRBJ1-2; D: .; size: .; V: TRBV20-1; CDR3: CSAKHDRLNF; DNA: TGCAGTGCCAAACACGACAGACTAAACTTC
J: TRBJ2-7; D: .; size: .; V: TRBV7-2; CDR3: CASTLRGGFFYEQYF; DNA: TGTGCCAGCACCCTTCGAGGAGGCTTCTTCTACGAGCAGTACTTC
J: TRBJ2-1; D: TRBD2; size: .; V: TRBV2; CDR3: CASSGLAGGSYNEQFF; DNA: TGTGCCAGCAGTGGACTAGCGGGGGGTTCCTACAATGAGCAGTTCTTC
J: TRBJ1-5; D: .; size: once; V: TRBV27; CDR3: CASSRRDSNQPQHF; DNA: TGTGCCAGCAGCCGACGGGATAGCAATCAGCCCCAGCATTTT
J: TRBJ1-5; D: .; size: few; V: TRBV30; CDR3: CAWSVLTDNQPQHF; DNA: TGTGCCTGGAGTGTACTGACAGACAATCAGCCCCAGCATTTT
J: TRBJ1-4; D: .; size: .; V: TRBV5-6; CDR3: CASSLVTSEKLFF; DNA: TGTGCCAGCAGCTTAGTGACTTCGGAAAAACTGTTTTTT
J: TRBJ2-2; D: .; size: .; V: TRBV4-1; CDR3: CASSPIRGDYTGELFF; DNA: TGCGCCAGCAGCCCCATTCGGGGAGACTACACCGGGGAGCTGTTTTTT